These T cell receptor beta chains were read from a single sample in a study of blood T cell repertoires in COVID-19. Some clones are missing from TCRdb's copy, which holds only in-frame ones; the method was immunoSEQ multiplex PCR. The repertoire holds around 63,000 clones, around three quarters seen once, with 25% to 35% in the top ten. Sequenced input: peripheral blood. These receptors were taken from a human donor in a cohort sampled during active COVID-19. Each CDR3 is given without its conserved first and last residue. The order of the fields is J gene, D gene, V gene, CDR3 protein. A D gene is named only where the DNA matches it firmly.

j_gene: TRBJ2-2; d_gene: -; v_gene: TRBV5-4; CDR3aa: ASFPGGARTGELF
j_gene: TRBJ2-7; d_gene: -; v_gene: TRBV11-2; CDR3aa: ASSLGGIYDEQY
j_gene: TRBJ1-6; d_gene: -; v_gene: TRBV7-3; CDR3aa: ASSLRGGDSPLH
j_gene: TRBJ1-1; d_gene: -; v_gene: TRBV28; CDR3aa: ASTRQRKAF
j_gene: TRBJ2-2; d_gene: -; v_gene: TRBV27; CDR3aa: ASSLSQSTGELF
j_gene: TRBJ1-1; d_gene: -; v_gene: TRBV7-2; CDR3aa: ASSYQGYGEAF
j_gene: TRBJ1-3; d_gene: -; v_gene: TRBV11-2; CDR3aa: ASSHFGPGRNSGNTIY
j_gene: TRBJ1-1; d_gene: -; v_gene: TRBV29-1; CDR3aa: SGLSRLMNTEAF
j_gene: TRBJ2-7; d_gene: -; v_gene: TRBV7-2; CDR3aa: ASSLKAPYEQY
j_gene: TRBJ1-3; d_gene: -; v_gene: TRBV7-9; CDR3aa: ASSPLGRGTPGNTIY
j_gene: TRBJ2-5; d_gene: -; v_gene: TRBV28; CDR3aa: ASSARGTAAQETQY
j_gene: TRBJ2-1; d_gene: -; v_gene: TRBV2; CDR3aa: ASSEQSYNEQF
j_gene: TRBJ2-5; d_gene: -; v_gene: TRBV3-1/TRBV3-2; CDR3aa: ASSQGSGGGETQY
j_gene: TRBJ2-1; d_gene: -; v_gene: TRBV11-3; CDR3aa: ASSLAPLDSISYNEQF
j_gene: TRBJ2-7; d_gene: -; v_gene: TRBV14; CDR3aa: ASSLLNFYEQY
j_gene: TRBJ2-3; d_gene: TRBD2; v_gene: TRBV11-3; CDR3aa: ASSSGGRGADTQY
j_gene: TRBJ1-1; d_gene: -; v_gene: TRBV11-2; CDR3aa: ASSLPGSTEAF